This T cell receptor (beta chain) was retrieved from a study of control samples from healthy donors and cancer patients. Generated by immunoSEQ multiplex PCR, the TCRdb table keeps only in-frame clones and is missing some. The sample has more than 85,000 clones; roughly 90% are singletons. V was pared by 0 bases and J by 0 bases, with 5 bases of the junction left unmatched. CDR3 length: 17 amino acids. The germline gives CDR1 SGHRS, CDR2 YFSETQ. The chain links TRBV5-1 to TRBJ2-3; TRBD2 matches 9 bases. The sequence was obtained from a woman between 50 and 59 years old in good health. The sample was blood. CDR3 residues: CASSLALAGTSTDTQYF. CDR3 nucleotide sequence: TGCGCCAGCAGCTTGGCGCTAGCGGGGACTAGCACAGATACGCAGTATTTT.